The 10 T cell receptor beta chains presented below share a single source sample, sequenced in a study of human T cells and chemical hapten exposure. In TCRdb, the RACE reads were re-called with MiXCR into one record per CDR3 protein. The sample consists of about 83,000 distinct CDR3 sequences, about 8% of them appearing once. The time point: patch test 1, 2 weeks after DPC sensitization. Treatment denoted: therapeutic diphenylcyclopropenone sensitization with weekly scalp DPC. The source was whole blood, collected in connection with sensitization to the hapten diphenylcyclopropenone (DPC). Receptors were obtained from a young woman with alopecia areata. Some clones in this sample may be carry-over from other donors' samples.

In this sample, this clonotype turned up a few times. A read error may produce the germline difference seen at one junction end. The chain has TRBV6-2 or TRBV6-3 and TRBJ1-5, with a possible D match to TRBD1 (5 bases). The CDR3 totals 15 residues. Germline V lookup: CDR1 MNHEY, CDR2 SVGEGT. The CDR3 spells CASSYRGGVSQPQNF. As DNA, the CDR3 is TGTGCCAGCAGTTATCGTGGGGGAGTCAGTCAGCCCCAGAATTTT.

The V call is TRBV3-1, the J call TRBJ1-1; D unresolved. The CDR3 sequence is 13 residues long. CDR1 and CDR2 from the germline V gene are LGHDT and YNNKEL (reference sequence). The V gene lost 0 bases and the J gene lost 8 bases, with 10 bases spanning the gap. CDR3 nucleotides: TGTGCCAGCAGCCAAGAGGGAGTGAAAGAAGCTTTCTTT. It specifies CASSQEGVKEAFF. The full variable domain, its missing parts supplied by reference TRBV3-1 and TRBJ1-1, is DTAVSQTPKYLVTQMGNDKSIKCEQNLGHDTMYWYKQDSKKFLKIMFSYNNKELIINETVPNRFSPKSPDKAHLNLHINSLELGDSAVYFCASSQEGVKEAFFGQGTRLTVV.

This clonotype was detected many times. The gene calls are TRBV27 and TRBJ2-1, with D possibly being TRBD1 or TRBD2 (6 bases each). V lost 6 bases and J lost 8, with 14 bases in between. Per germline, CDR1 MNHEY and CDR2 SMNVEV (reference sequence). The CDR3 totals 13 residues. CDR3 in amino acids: CASRGGWGDEQFF. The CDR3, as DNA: TGTGCCAGCAGAGGGGGGTGGGGCGATGAGCAGTTCTTC.

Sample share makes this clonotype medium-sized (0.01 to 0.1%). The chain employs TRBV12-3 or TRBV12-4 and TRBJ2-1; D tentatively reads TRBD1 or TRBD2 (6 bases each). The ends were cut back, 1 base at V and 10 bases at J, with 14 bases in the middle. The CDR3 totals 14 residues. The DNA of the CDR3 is TGTGCCAGCAGTTTAGGTTCTCGGGGGCAAGAGCAGTTCTTC. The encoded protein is CASSLGSRGQEQFF.

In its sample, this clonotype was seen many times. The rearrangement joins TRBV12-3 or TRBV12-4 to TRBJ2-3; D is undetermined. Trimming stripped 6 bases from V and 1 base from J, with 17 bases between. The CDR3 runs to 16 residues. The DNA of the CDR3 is TGTGCCAGCAGCCCGGATCGTAGGTCTGGCACAGATACGCAGTATTTT. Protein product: CASSPDRRSGTDTQYF.

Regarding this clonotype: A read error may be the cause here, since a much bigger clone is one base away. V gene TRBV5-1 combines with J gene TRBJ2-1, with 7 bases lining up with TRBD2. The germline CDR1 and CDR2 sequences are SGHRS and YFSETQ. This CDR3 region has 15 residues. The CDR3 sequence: CDSSLAGTNHNEQFF. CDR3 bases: TGCGACAGCAGCTTGGCCGGGACTAATCACAATGAGCAGTTCTTC.

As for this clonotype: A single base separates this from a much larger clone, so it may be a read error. The CDR3 DNA sequence: TGTGCCAGCAGACCACCAAAGTTCTATAAGCAGTTCTTC. Amino acids: CASRPPKFYKQFF. The rearrangement links TRBV11-2 to TRBJ2-1; D not resolved. The V end lost 6 bases, the J end lost 11 bases, and 17 bases lay between the germline ends. In germline, CDR1 is SGHAT, CDR2 FQNNGV. This CDR3 comprises 13 residues. The complete variable domain, with remaining parts taken from reference TRBV11-2 and TRBJ2-1, reads EAGVAQSPRYKIIEKRQSVAFWCNPISGHATLYWYQQILGQGPKLLIQFQNNGVVDDSQLPKDRFSAERLKGVDSTLKIQPAKLEDSAVYLCASRPPKFYKQFFGPGTRLTVL.

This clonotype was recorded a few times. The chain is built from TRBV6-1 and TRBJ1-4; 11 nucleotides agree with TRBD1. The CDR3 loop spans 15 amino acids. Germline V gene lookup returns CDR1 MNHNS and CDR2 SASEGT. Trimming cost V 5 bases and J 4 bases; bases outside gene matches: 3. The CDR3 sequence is CASSFGTGGNEKLFF. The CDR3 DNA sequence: TGTGCCAGCAGTTTTGGGACAGGGGGTAATGAAAAACTGTTTTTT.

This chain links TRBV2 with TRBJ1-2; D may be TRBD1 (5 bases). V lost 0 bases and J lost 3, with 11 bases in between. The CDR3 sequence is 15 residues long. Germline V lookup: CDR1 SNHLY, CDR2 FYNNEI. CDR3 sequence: CASSEAGRGYYGYTF. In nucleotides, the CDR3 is TGTGCCAGCAGTGAAGCTGGGCGGGGGTACTATGGCTACACCTTC.

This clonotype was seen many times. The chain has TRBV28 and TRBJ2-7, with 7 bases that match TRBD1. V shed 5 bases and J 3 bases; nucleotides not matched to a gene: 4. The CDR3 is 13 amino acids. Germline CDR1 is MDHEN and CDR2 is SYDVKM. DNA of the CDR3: TGTGCCAGCAGTCCCGGACAGGACTACGAGCAGTACTTC. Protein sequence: CASSPGQDYEQYF.